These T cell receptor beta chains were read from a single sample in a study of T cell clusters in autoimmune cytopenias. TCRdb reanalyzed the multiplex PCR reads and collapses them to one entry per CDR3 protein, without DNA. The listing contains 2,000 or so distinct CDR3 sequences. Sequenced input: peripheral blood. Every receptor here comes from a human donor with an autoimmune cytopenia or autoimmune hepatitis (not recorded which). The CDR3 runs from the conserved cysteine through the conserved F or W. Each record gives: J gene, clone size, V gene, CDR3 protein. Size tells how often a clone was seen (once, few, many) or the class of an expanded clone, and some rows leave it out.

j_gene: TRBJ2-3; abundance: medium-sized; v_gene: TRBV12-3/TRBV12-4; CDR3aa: CASSALGARDTQYF
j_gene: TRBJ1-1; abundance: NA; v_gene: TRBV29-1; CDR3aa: CSVETRGKGSEAFF
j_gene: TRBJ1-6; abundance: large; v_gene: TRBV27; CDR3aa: CASLGRRGSPLHF
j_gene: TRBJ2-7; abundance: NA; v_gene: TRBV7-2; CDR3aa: CASSLRYEWTVTSYEQYF
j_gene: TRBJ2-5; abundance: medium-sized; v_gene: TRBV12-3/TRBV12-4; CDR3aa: CASSSGPGRETQYF
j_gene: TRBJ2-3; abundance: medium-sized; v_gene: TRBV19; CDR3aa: CASREAGGPADTQYF
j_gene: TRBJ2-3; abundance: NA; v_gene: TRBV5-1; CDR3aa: CASSRGSGDTQYF
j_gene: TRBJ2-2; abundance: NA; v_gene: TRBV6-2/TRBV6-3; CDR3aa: CASSSWGQGIGELFF
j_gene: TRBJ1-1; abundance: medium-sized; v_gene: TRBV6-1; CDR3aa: CASSESQGLTEAFF
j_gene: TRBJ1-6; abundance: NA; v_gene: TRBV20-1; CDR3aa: CSVQGRAYNSPLHF
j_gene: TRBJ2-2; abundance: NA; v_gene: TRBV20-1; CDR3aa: CSARRAGDTGELFF
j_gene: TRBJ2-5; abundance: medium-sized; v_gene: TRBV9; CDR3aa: CASSVGQAGETQYF
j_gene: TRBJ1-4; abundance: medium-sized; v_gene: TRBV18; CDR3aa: CASSPIAAQTNEKLFF
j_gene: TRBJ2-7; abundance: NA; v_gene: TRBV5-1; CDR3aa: CASSLAYRPTGVGEQYF
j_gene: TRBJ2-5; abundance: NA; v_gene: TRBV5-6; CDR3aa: CASSSLAGAETQYF
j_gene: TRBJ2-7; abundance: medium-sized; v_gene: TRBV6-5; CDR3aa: CASSRDRGYEQYF
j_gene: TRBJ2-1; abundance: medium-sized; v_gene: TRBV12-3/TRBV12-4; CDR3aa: CASTSLAGSEQFF
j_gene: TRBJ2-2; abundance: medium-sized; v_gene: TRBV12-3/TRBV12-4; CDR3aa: CASRPPGGPNTGELFF
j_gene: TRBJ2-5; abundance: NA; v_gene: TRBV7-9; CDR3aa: CASSLVRQVQETQYF
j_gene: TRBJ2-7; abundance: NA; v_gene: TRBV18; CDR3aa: CASSPGASQVLSYEQYF
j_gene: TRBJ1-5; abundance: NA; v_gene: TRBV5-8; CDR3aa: CASSFGQGSNQPQHF
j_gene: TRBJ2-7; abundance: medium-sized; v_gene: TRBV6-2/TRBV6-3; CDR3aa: CASGKGQGMREQYF
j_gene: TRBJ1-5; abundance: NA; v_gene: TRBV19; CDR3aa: CASSRLRGSIEQPQHF
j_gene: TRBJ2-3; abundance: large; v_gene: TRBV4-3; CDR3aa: CASSQDGGLSTDTQYF
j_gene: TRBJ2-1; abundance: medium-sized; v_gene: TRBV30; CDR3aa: CAWSVSLVNEQFF
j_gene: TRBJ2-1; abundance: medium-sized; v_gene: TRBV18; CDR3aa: CASSSGNEQFF
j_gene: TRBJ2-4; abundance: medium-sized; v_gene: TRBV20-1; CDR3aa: CSARDLLAGGPTKNIQYF
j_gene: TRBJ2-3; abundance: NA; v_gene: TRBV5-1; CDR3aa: CATRWGDRVFDTQYF
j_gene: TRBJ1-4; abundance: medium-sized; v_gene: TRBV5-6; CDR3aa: CASSPSGLSEKLFF
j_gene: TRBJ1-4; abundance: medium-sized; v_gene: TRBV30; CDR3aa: CAWMTGQKLFF
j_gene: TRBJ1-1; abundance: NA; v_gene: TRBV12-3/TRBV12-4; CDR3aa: CASSPGDDTEAFF
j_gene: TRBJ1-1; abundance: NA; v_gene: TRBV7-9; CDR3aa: CASSAWTFEAFF
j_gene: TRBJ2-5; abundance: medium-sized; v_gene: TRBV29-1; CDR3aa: CSYFTAGGETQYF
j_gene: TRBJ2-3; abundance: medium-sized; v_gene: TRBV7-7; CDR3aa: CASSPTRGGTDTQYF
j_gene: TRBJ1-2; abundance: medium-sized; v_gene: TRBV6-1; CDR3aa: CASSPVGSYGYTF
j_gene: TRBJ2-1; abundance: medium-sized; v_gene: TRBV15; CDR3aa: CATSSPSGRAGASYNEQFF
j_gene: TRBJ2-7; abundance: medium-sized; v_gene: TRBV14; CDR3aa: CASSRRLTGGDEQYF
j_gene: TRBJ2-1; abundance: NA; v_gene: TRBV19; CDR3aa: CASSFLAFGGGLAGVRPYNEQFF
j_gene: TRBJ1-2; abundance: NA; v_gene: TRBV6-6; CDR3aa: CASSTNSGGIPTF
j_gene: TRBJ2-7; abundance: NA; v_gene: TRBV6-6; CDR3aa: CASNGRGVSYEQYF
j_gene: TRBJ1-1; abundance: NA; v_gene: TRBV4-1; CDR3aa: CASSWDRGSNTEAFF
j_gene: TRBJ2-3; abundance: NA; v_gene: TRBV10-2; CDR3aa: CASSESAEAYPSTDTQYF
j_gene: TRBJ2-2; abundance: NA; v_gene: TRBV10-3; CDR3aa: CAIRGQRGETGELFF
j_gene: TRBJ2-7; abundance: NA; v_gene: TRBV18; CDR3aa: CASSFPLTSGREEQYF
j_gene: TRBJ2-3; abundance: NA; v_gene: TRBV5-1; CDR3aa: CASSDPGLAGVADTQYF
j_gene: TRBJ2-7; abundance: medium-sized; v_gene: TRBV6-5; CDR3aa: CASSYSAWQPSYEQYF
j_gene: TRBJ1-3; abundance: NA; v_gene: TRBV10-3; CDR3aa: CAISEPRTDTIYF
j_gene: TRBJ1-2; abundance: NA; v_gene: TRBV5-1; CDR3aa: CATSEGSHYGYTF
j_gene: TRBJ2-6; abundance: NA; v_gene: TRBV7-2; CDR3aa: CASSYRSSGANVLTF
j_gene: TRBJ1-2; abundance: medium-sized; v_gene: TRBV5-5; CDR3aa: CASSSRDRGYGYTF
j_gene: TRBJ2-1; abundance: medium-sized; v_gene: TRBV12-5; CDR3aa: CASGSPTGGNEQFF
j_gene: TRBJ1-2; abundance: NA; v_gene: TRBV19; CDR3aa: CASSIGRRANYGYTF
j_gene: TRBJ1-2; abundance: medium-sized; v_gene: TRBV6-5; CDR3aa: CASRGERANYGYTF
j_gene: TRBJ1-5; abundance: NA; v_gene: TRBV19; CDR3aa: CASQRREGGNQPQHF
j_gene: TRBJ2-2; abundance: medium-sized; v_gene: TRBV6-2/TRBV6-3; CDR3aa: CASSYGQYRTGELFF
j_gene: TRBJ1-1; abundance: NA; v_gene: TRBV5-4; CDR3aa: CASSWGQGAREAFF